Below, 7 T cell receptor beta chains from the same sample are listed, as sequenced in a study of graft-versus-host responses after intestinal transplantation. Using immunoSEQ multiplex PCR, the repertoire was profiled, and TCRdb retains in-frame clones only, with some absent. Among nearly 25,000 clones listed, 40% were seen once. The sequencing here drew on alloreactive CD4+ T cells from a mixed lymphocyte reaction culture, taken before intestinal transplant. The subset is: CFSE-low proliferating T cells sorted from approximately 6-day pre-transplant mixed lymphocyte reaction (GvH or HvG direction). All receptors come from a human patient who received an intestinal transplant.

The rearrangement joins TRBV4-3 to TRBJ2-7; TRBD2 matches 13 bases. The CDR3 loop spans 21 amino acids. V lost 1 base, J lost 3 bases, and 18 bases stayed unmatched. Germline CDR1 and CDR2: LGHNA and YSLEER. The CDR3 DNA follows: TGCGCCAGCAGCCAAGGTCGGGTGGATACTAGCGGGGGGGGGCCGCTCTACGAGCAGTACTTC. This translates into CASSQGRVDTSGGGPLYEQYF.

The chain recombines TRBV5-1 with TRBJ1-2; unclear D gene. CDR3 size: 12 residues. Germline V gives CDR1 SGHRS, CDR2 YFSETQ. The germline V and J ends were trimmed by 4 bases and 2 bases, with 6 bases remaining between them. As DNA, the CDR3 is TGCGCCAGCAGCGGGGAGAACTATGGCTACACCTTC. Amino acid sequence: CASSGENYGYTF.

This clone was observed a few times. J is TRBJ1-2 and V is TRBV5-4, with D possibly being TRBD1 (5 bases). The ends were cut back, 0 bases at V and 0 bases at J, with 12 bases in the middle. Germline CDR1 is SGHNT and CDR2 is YYREEE (reference sequence). The CDR3 spans 16 residues. This chain's CDR3 is CASSLVPGYANYGYTF. CDR3 coding DNA: TGTGCCAGCAGCTTGGTGCCAGGGTACGCTAACTATGGCTACACCTTC.

This clone showed up just a few times. V usage is TRBV5-1 and J usage is TRBJ2-1, with TRBD1 identical over 9 bases. Germline V gives CDR1 SGHRS, CDR2 YFSETQ. The V gene end was trimmed by 2 bases and the J gene end by 3 bases; junction bases not matched to a gene: 6. The CDR3 is 16 residues long. CDR3 sequence: CASSLTGTGLYNEQFF. CDR3 nucleotide sequence: TGCGCCAGCAGCTTAACCGGGACAGGGCTCTACAATGAGCAGTTCTTC.

V gene TRBV19 combines with J gene TRBJ2-5; 10 nucleotides agree with TRBD1. Germline CDR1 reads LNHDA; CDR2 reads SQIVND (reference sequence). With V trimmed by 0 bases and J by 3 bases, 1 base remained unmatched. This CDR3 has 15 residues. The CDR3 region is CASSIEGTGEETQYF. The CDR3 bases are TGTGCCAGTAGTATAGAGGGGACAGGGGAAGAGACCCAGTACTTC.

V and J are TRBV10-3 and TRBJ1-3; D uncertain. Germline CDR1 and CDR2: ENHRY and SYGVKD. The CDR3 runs to 14 residues. V lost 2 bases and J 4 bases, leaving 9 bases between the germline ends. The CDR3 is CAISEGHSGNTIYF. The CDR3 coding sequence is TGTGCCATCAGTGAGGGGCATTCCGGAAACACCATATATTTT.

This clone was observed a handful of times. This sequence joins TRBV23-1 and TRBJ1-1; D not resolved. TRBV23-1 is assigned to the ORF class and has an uncertain function. The V end was cut by 9 bases, the J end by 5 bases, with 13 bases between. The CDR3 is made up of 12 amino acids. The CDR3 sequence is CARQRGRTEAFF. CDR3 sequence (DNA): TGCGCCAGACAACGGGGTAGGACTGAAGCTTTCTTT.